The 27 T cell receptor beta chains below come from one sample, sequenced in a study of T-cell memory formation after mild COVID-19. One entry per CDR3 protein, called by TCRdb with MiXCR from the 5' RACE reads. Altogether roughly 150,000 distinct CDR3 sequences are present, roughly 14% being singletons, with the ten largest covering 13% to 15%. The sequenced material came from PBMCs or a T cell subset sorted from them (not recorded which). The receptors were sampled from an adult woman who had mild COVID-19 (a few samples of this study predate the infection). Cell type and time point are not known.

This clonotype was counted a few times. The chain recombines TRBV6-5 with TRBJ2-7, with a possible D match to TRBD1 (5 bases). The germline V gene has CDR1 MNHEY and CDR2 SVGAGI. The V gene lost 5 bases and the J gene lost 2 bases, with 19 bases spanning the gap. The CDR3 has 16 amino acids. The CDR3 coding sequence is TGTGCCAGCAGTCCCCCTCCTTCGGCAGGGCCCTACGAGCAGTACTTC. Translation gives CASSPPPSAGPYEQYF.

CDR3 DNA sequence: TGTGCCAGCAGTTTGCACAGTGGGCTGGGAGATACGCAGTATTTT. Protein product: CASSLHSGLGDTQYF. The chain couples TRBV28 to TRBJ2-3; D is uncertain. Germline values: CDR1 MDHEN, CDR2 SYDVKM. Trimming removed 3 bases from V and 5 bases from J, with 15 bases in between. The length of the CDR3 is 15 residues.

This clonotype was seen a handful of times. The chain recombines TRBV27 with TRBJ2-1; possible D gene TRBD2, 6 bases. The CDR3 length is 12 residues. The V end lost 8 bases, the J end lost 9 bases, and 14 bases lay between the germline ends. CDR1 is MNHEY and CDR2 is SMNVEV in the germline V gene (reference sequence). In DNA, the CDR3 is TGTGCCAGCTATGGGTGGCGGGGTGAGCAGTTCTTC. As protein: CASYGWRGEQFF.

This clonotype came up a few times. The chain combines TRBV4-1 with TRBJ1-2, with 8 bases aligning to TRBD1. Per germline, CDR1 MGHRA and CDR2 YSYEKL. The CDR3 has 18 residues. V shed 0 bases, J shed 0 bases, and the junction held 9 bases outside the gene matches. The chain's CDR3 is CASSQDKSRGLTNYGYTF. In nucleotides, the CDR3 is TGCGCCAGCAGCCAAGATAAGAGCAGGGGGCTCACTAACTATGGCTACACCTTC.

The chain combines TRBV19 with TRBJ2-3, with D uncertain. The V end was cut by 2 bases, the J end by 3 bases, with 9 bases between. The CDR3 is made up of 14 amino acids. Germline V gene data show CDR1 as LNHDA and CDR2 as SQIVND (reference sequence). The CDR3 nucleotides read TGTGCCAGTAGTATAACTGCGACAACAGATACGCAGTATTTT. It encodes CASSITATTDTQYF.

This clonotype was seen a few times. The chain couples TRBV6-5 to TRBJ2-4, with D uncertain. This CDR3 spans 16 amino acids. Trimming left V 0 bases short and J 7 bases short, with 16 bases between. From germline, CDR1 is MNHEY and CDR2 SVGAGI. The CDR3: CASSYSGGEEFNIQYF. The CDR3 DNA sequence: TGTGCCAGCAGTTACTCTGGCGGCGAAGAATTCAACATTCAGTACTTC.

CDR3 region: CASSPLPGGVGEQYF. The CDR3 coding sequence is TGCGCCAGCAGCCCCTTACCGGGGGGGGTAGGCGAGCAGTACTTC. The chain carries TRBV4-1 and TRBJ2-7; the match to TRBD2 covers 8 bases. The CDR3 has 15 residues. V gave up 4 bases and J gave up 6 bases; unmatched junction bases: 11. CDR1 is MGHRA and CDR2 is YSYEKL in the germline V gene.

Worth noting for this clonotype: A junction boundary mismatches the germline segment, possibly from a read error. V is TRBV5-1 and J is TRBJ1-2, with D unresolved. The CDR3 is 14 residues long. CDR1 and CDR2 (germline): SGHRS, YFSETQ. The CDR3 here is CASSLASDNYCYTF. The CDR3 nucleotides are TGCGCCAGCAGCTTGGCCTCAGATAACTATTGCTACACCTTC.

This clonotype was counted ten times or more. The chain couples TRBV12-3 or TRBV12-4 to TRBJ2-7, with D perhaps being TRBD1 or TRBD2 (5 bases each). This CDR3 contains 14 residues. V lost 0 bases and J lost 3, with 9 bases in between. The CDR3 DNA is TGTGCCAGCAGTTTAGCCGGGGCCCACTACGAGCAGTACTTC. This encodes CASSLAGAHYEQYF.

A few counts support this clonotype. The V call is TRBV9, the J call TRBJ2-2, with a weak D call TRBD2 (5 bases). The CDR3 contains 16 residues. Deletions cut 0 bases from V and 6 bases from J, with 15 bases between. Germline V lookup: CDR1 SGDLS, CDR2 YYNGEE. The DNA of the CDR3 is TGTGCCAGCAGCGTAGGGTCCCTCGGAGGCTCCGGGGAGCTGTTTTTT. Protein product: CASSVGSLGGSGELFF.

This clonotype was picked up many times. CDR3 DNA sequence: TGTGCCAGCAGCTTAGTAGGTAGCGCGTTCGGGAGCTCCTACAATGAGCAGTTCTTC. Encoded protein: CASSLVGSAFGSSYNEQFF. J is TRBJ2-1 and V is TRBV7-8, with D perhaps TRBD2 (6 bases). Germline V lookup: CDR1 SGHVS, CDR2 FQNEAQ. V dropped 1 base and J dropped 0 bases, with 19 bases sitting between them. There are 19 residues in the CDR3.

This clonotype was observed a handful of times. V gene TRBV12-3 or TRBV12-4 combines with J gene TRBJ1-3; D is unclear. Trimming stripped 6 bases from V and 0 bases from J, with 12 bases between. The CDR3 extends over 15 amino acids. The CDR3 loop is CASRSTANSGNTIYF. In nucleotides, the CDR3 is TGTGCCAGCAGATCCACAGCAAACTCTGGAAACACCATATATTTT.

V gene TRBV11-3 combines with J gene TRBJ2-1; a weak D match, TRBD2 (6 bases). The length of the CDR3 is 18 residues. Trimming cost V 5 bases and J 3 bases, with 23 bases left between them. Germline lookup yields CDR1 SGHNT and CDR2 YENEEA. The chain's CDR3 is CASSPRLGRYGGYNEQFF. For the CDR3, the DNA is TGTGCCAGCAGCCCTAGGCTCGGGCGATACGGGGGCTACAATGAGCAGTTCTTC.

V and J are TRBV20-1 and TRBJ1-5; D unresolved. Per germline, CDR1 DFQATT and CDR2 SNEGSKA (reference sequence). V was shortened by 3 bases and J by 7 bases, with 13 bases between the two germline ends. This CDR3 has 13 residues. In nucleotides, the CDR3 is TGCAGTGCTAGTCCATGGTACGGGCAGCCCCAGCATTTT. Amino acid sequence: CSASPWYGQPQHF.

This clonotype was picked up many times. The chain uses TRBV5-1 and TRBJ2-2, with D maybe TRBD1 (7 bases). The CDR3 has 14 amino acids. The germline V gene encodes CDR1 SGHRS and CDR2 YFSETQ. The germline V and J ends were trimmed by 5 bases and 7 bases, with 15 bases remaining between them. This CDR3 reads CASRRDSSFGELFF. CDR3 bases: TGCGCCAGCAGGCGGGACAGTAGCTTCGGGGAGCTGTTTTTT.

The rearrangement links TRBV30 to TRBJ2-7; TRBD1 aligns across 8 bases. Germline-derived CDR1 and CDR2 are GTSNPN and SVGIG (reference sequence). V shed 0 bases and J 3 bases; nucleotides not matched to a gene: 7. The CDR3 is 15 residues long. The CDR3 nucleotides read TGTGCCTGGAGTGTACGAGGACAGGGAAACTACGAGCAGTACTTC. It specifies CAWSVRGQGNYEQYF.

The table lists this clonotype with many counts. V gene TRBV5-5 combines with J gene TRBJ1-1, with a tentative D call TRBD1 (5 bases). Germline V gene lookup returns CDR1 SGHKS and CDR2 YYEKEE (reference sequence). V lost 2 bases to trimming and J lost 4 bases, with 6 bases between them. The CDR3 consists of 12 residues. The CDR3 here is CASSFQGTEAFF. Here the CDR3 DNA reads TGTGCCAGCAGCTTTCAGGGCACTGAAGCTTTCTTT.

J is TRBJ2-3 and V is TRBV5-1; TRBD2 matches 14 bases. The V gene's germline CDR1 is SGHRS and CDR2 YFSETQ. After removal of 9 bases from V and 5 bases from J, the junction contained 5 bases not matched to a gene. The CDR3 is made up of 14 amino acids. The CDR3 bases are TGCGCCACTCGCGGGACTAGCGGGGGAGATACGCAGTATTTT. This sequence encodes CATRGTSGGDTQYF. Together with reference TRBV5-1 and TRBJ2-3, the CDR3 gives the full variable domain: KAGVTQTPRYLIKTRGQQVTLSCSPISGHRSVSWYQQTPGQGLQFLFEYFSETQRNKGNFPGRFSGRQFSNSRSEMNVSTLELGDSALYLCATRGTSGGDTQYFGPGTRLTVL.

The chain has TRBV10-3 and TRBJ2-7; a possible D gene is TRBD2 (6 bases). The CDR3 length is 12 residues. V was cut by 6 bases and J by 3 bases, with 9 bases left in between. Germline loops: CDR1 ENHRY, CDR2 SYGVKD. CDR3 amino acids: CAISTGSYEQYF. The DNA for the CDR3 is TGTGCCATCAGCACCGGGAGCTACGAGCAGTACTTC.

V gene TRBV6-6 combines with J gene TRBJ2-3, with a weak D call TRBD1 (6 bases). Trimming took off 9 bases at V and 1 base at J, with 11 bases between the two ends. The germline V gene has CDR1 MNHNY and CDR2 SVGAGI (reference sequence). The CDR3 has 13 residues. CDR3 protein: CASSEGGTDTQYF. CDR3 sequence (DNA): TGTGCCAGTTCCGAGGGGGGCACAGATACGCAGTATTTT.

The rearrangement joins TRBV18 to TRBJ1-2, with D unresolved. The germline gives CDR1 KGHSH, CDR2 LQKENI. The CDR3 sequence is 14 residues long. Trimming removed 4 bases at V and 2 bases at J, with 11 bases between. The CDR3 is CASSHNTGNYGYTF. In DNA, the CDR3 is TGTGCCAGCTCACATAATACGGGAAACTATGGCTACACCTTC.

The chain recombines TRBV18 with TRBJ1-1; D may be TRBD1 (6 bases). The CDR3 contains 15 residues. Germline V lookup: CDR1 KGHSH, CDR2 LQKENI. V was clipped by 4 bases and J by 3 bases, with 15 bases between them. In nucleotides, the CDR3 is TGTGCCAGCTCACTAGAACAGGGCGAGTACACTGAAGCTTTCTTT. Residues: CASSLEQGEYTEAFF.

V is TRBV7-9 and J is TRBJ2-1, with a possible D match to TRBD2 (6 bases). This CDR3 comprises 12 residues. Germline-derived CDR1 and CDR2 are SEHNR and FQNEAQ (reference sequence). The V and J ends lost 5 bases and 9 bases respectively, with 11 bases between them. The CDR3 sequence is CASSPIGSEQFF. CDR3 sequence (DNA): TGTGCCAGCAGCCCTATCGGGAGTGAGCAGTTCTTC.

This clonotype turned up a few times. The V gene is TRBV12-3 or TRBV12-4, the J gene TRBJ2-7; D not certain. V was trimmed by 3 bases and J by 2 bases, leaving 8 bases between them. This CDR3 has 13 amino acids. The CDR3 loop reads CASSFGRTYEQYF. In nucleotides, the CDR3 is TGTGCCAGCAGTTTTGGCAGGACCTACGAGCAGTACTTC.

This chain joins TRBV9 and TRBJ1-1; 11 nucleotides match TRBD1. Germline assignment: CDR1 SGDLS and CDR2 YYNGEE. CDR3 length: 17 amino acids. V lost 3 bases to trimming and J lost 0 bases; unmatched junction nucleotides: 7. The CDR3 nucleotides read TGTGCCAGCAGCGATGGACAGGGGGCGAGGATGAACACTGAAGCTTTCTTT. Residues: CASSDGQGARMNTEAFF. The variable domain in full, completed from reference TRBV9 and TRBJ1-1, reads DSGVTQTPKHLITATGQRVTLRCSPRSGDLSVYWYQQSLDQGLQFLIQYYNGEERAKGNILERFSAQQFPDLHSELNLSSLELGDSALYFCASSDGQGARMNTEAFFGQGTRLTVV.

V usage is TRBV6-6 and J usage is TRBJ1-5, with a possible D match to TRBD1 (6 bases). The ends were cut back, 7 bases at V and 6 bases at J, with 22 bases in the middle. Per the germline V gene, CDR1 is MNHNY and CDR2 is SVGAGI (reference sequence). The CDR3 loop spans 16 amino acids. The CDR3 is CASTEVGTRGLQPQHF. In DNA, the CDR3 is TGTGCCAGCACCGAAGTAGGGACACGTGGCCTTCAGCCCCAGCATTTT.

In its sample, this clonotype was seen a few times. CDR3 nucleotide sequence: TGTGCCAGCCTACCATCGATACAGGGACACAATGAGCAGTTCTTC. Its translation is CASLPSIQGHNEQFF. The chain couples TRBV28 to TRBJ2-1, with D maybe TRBD1 (6 bases). V lost 8 bases and J 5 bases, leaving 19 bases between the germline ends. Per germline, CDR1 MDHEN and CDR2 SYDVKM. The CDR3 consists of 15 residues.